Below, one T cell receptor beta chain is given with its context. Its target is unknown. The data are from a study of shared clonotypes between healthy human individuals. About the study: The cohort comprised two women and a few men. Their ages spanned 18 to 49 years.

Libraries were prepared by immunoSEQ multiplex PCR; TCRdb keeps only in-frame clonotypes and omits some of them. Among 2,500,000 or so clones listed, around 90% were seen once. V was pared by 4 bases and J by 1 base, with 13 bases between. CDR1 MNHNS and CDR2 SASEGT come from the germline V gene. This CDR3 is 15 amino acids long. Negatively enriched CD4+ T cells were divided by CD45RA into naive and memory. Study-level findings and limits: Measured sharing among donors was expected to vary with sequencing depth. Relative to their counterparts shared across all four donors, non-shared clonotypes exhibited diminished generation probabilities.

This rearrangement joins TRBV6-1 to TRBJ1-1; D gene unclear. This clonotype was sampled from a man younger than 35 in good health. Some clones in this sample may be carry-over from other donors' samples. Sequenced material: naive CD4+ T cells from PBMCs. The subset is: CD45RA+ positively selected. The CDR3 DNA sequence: TGTGCCAGCAGTGTGTCGGTCTCCGGGAACACTGAAGCTTTCTTT. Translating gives CASSVSVSGNTEAFF.